These 32 T cell receptor beta chains originate from one sample sequenced in a study of blood T cell repertoires in COVID-19. The method was immunoSEQ multiplex PCR; TCRdb's version includes in-frame clones alone and lacks a portion of them. This table holds 410,000 or so clones, about 88% found once. Sequencing used peripheral blood. The receptor source for this set is a woman in her thirties or forties with COVID-19, enrolled during active disease.

The rearrangement joins TRBV29-1 to TRBJ1-4, with D possibly matching TRBD1 (6 bases). The germline V gene has CDR1 SQVTM and CDR2 ANQGSEA. CDR3 length equals 15 residues. V was cut by 1 base and J by 11 bases, with 20 bases left in between. The CDR3 DNA reads as TGCAGCGTTGAAGTTGGGGGGGCGCGTTTTGGTAAACTGTTTTTT. Its protein product is CSVEVGGARFGKLFF. The full variable domain, with the rest looked up from reference TRBV29-1 and TRBJ1-4, is SAVISQKPSRDICQRGTSLTIQCQVDSQVTMMFWYRQQPGQSLTLIATANQGSEATYESGFVIDKFPISRPNLTFSTLTVSNMSPEDSSIYLCSVEVGGARFGKLFFGSGTQLSVL.

This chain joins TRBV15 and TRBJ2-1; 11 positions agree with TRBD2. CDR3 size: 17 residues. Trimming cost V 6 bases and J 2 bases; bases outside gene matches: 9. The germline gives CDR1 LNHNV, CDR2 YYDKDF (reference sequence). The CDR3 reads CATSIPGLAEPYNEQFF. CDR3 coding DNA: TGTGCCACCAGTATTCCGGGACTAGCGGAGCCCTACAATGAGCAGTTCTTC. Full variable domain (remainder filled in from reference TRBV15 and TRBJ2-1): DAMVIQNPRYQVTQFGKPVTLSCSQTLNHNVMYWYQQKSSQAPKLLFHYYDKDFNNEADTPDNFQSRRPNTSFCFLDIRSPGLGDTAMYLCATSIPGLAEPYNEQFFGPGTRLTVL.

This chain's CDR3 is CATSRDLASGYEQYF. CDR3 bases: TGTGCCACCAGCAGAGATTTGGCTAGCGGCTACGAGCAGTACTTC. This chain joins TRBV15 and TRBJ2-7, with 7 bases that match TRBD2. V trimming: 0 bases; J trimming: 3 bases; junction bases outside the gene matches: 5. The CDR3 is 15 amino acids. CDR1 and CDR2 from the germline V gene are LNHNV and YYDKDF (reference sequence).

This clone was detected once. This chain joins TRBV19 and TRBJ1-1; D might be TRBD1 (6 bases). The length of the CDR3 is 13 residues. In germline, CDR1 is LNHDA, CDR2 SQIVND (reference sequence). Trimming took 2 bases from V and 4 from J, leaving 8 bases between them. The CDR3 nucleotides read TGTGCCAGTAGTATACAGGGGACCACTGAAGCTTTCTTT. As protein: CASSIQGTTEAFF. Full variable domain (outside the CDR3, taken from reference TRBV19 and TRBJ1-1): DGGITQSPKYLFRKEGQNVTLSCEQNLNHDAMYWYRQDPGQGLRLIYYSQIVNDFQKGDIAEGYSVSREKKESFPLTVTSAQKNPTAFYLCASSIQGTTEAFFGQGTRLTVV.

V is TRBV7-2 and J is TRBJ1-5, with D possibly TRBD1 on 6 matching bases. V was cut by 0 bases and J by 1 base, with 10 bases left in between. The germline gives CDR1 SGHTA, CDR2 FQGNSA. CDR3 size: 16 residues. This CDR3 reads CASSLAGGGSNQPQHF. Written as DNA, the CDR3 is TGTGCCAGCAGCTTAGCGGGAGGGGGAAGCAATCAGCCCCAGCATTTT.

The genes are TRBV7-9 and TRBJ2-2; D not certain. The CDR3 covers 15 residues. With 1 base removed from V and 4 bases from J, the gap between germline ends came to 10 bases. Germline V gene data show CDR1 as SEHNR and CDR2 as FQNEAQ (reference sequence). The CDR3 sequence: CASSLVERGTGELFF. The CDR3, as DNA: TGTGCCAGCAGCTTAGTAGAAAGAGGCACCGGGGAGCTGTTTTTT.

The J gene is TRBJ1-1, the V gene TRBV20-1; D perhaps matches TRBD1 (6 bases). The CDR3 contains 13 residues. The V and J ends lost 3 bases and 5 bases respectively, with 13 bases between them. From germline, CDR1 is DFQATT and CDR2 SNEGSKA (reference sequence). This chain's CDR3 is CSASETGRTEAFF. CDR3 in DNA: TGCAGTGCTAGTGAAACAGGGAGAACTGAAGCTTTCTTT.

The chain couples TRBV11-1 to TRBJ1-1; D is perhaps TRBD1 (6 bases). The V gene's germline CDR1 is SGHAT and CDR2 FQDESV (reference sequence). The CDR3 consists of 13 residues. Deletions cut 6 bases from V and 8 bases from J, with 16 bases between. The CDR3 nucleotides are TGTGCCAGCAGAGGGTTGGGCAGGGGAGAAGCTTTCTTT. Its protein is CASRGLGRGEAFF.

The chain recombines TRBV3-1 (or the pseudogene TRBV3-2) with TRBJ1-2, with D possibly being TRBD1 (5 bases). Trimming cost V 2 bases and J 7 bases, with 14 bases left between them. The germline CDR1 and CDR2 sequences are LGHDT and YNNKEL (reference sequence). The CDR3 loop spans 14 amino acids. The CDR3 DNA follows: TGTGCCAGCAGCCAACTCTTCGGGGGAAGTGGCTACACCTTC. Amino acids: CASSQLFGGSGYTF.

This chain connects TRBV15 to TRBJ1-5, with unresolved D. Trimming left V 1 base short and J 0 bases short, with 13 bases between. The CDR3 runs 17 residues. Germline assignment: CDR1 LNHNV and CDR2 YYDKDF (reference sequence). The CDR3 region has the DNA TGTGCCACCAGCAGAGCCCGACACACACTTAGCAATCAGCCCCAGCATTTT. It encodes CATSRARHTLSNQPQHF.

The J gene is TRBJ1-1, the V gene TRBV2, with 10 bases lining up with TRBD1. CDR1 is SNHLY and CDR2 is FYNNEI in the germline V gene. V shed 1 base, J shed 4 bases, and the junction held 0 bases outside the gene matches. The CDR3 totals 14 residues. The DNA for the CDR3 is TGTGCCAGCAGTGAAGGGACAGGGGGCACTGAAGCTTTCTTT. It encodes CASSEGTGGTEAFF.

The J gene is TRBJ1-2, the V gene TRBV28; D not resolved. The CDR3 loop spans 14 amino acids. The germline gives CDR1 MDHEN, CDR2 SYDVKM. The V end was cut by 5 bases, the J end by 1 base, with 11 bases between. CDR3: CASSEIGINYGYTF. In DNA, the CDR3 is TGTGCCAGCAGTGAGATCGGGATTAACTATGGCTACACCTTC.

CDR3 nucleotide sequence: TGCGCCAGCAGCGCCACGGGGGTGATGGACGAGCAGTACTTC. Amino acids: CASSATGVMDEQYF. V gene TRBV5-1 combines with J gene TRBJ2-7, with D perhaps TRBD2 (6 bases). CDR1 is SGHRS and CDR2 is YFSETQ in the germline V gene. Trimming shortened V by 4 bases and J by 5 bases, and 16 bases separated the two germline ends. This CDR3 comprises 14 residues.

The rearrangement uses TRBV6-1 and TRBJ2-7; 7 nucleotides align to TRBD1. The CDR3 sequence is 14 residues long. The germline V gene has CDR1 MNHNS and CDR2 SASEGT. V lost 3 bases and J lost 5; bases outside the gene matches: 7. The CDR3 loop reads CASSEGTAQHEQYF. CDR3 sequence (DNA): TGTGCCAGCAGTGAGGGGACAGCACAGCACGAGCAGTACTTC.

V and J are TRBV7-9 and TRBJ2-3; 7 bases fit TRBD1. V shed 4 bases, J shed 4 bases, and the junction held 5 bases outside the gene matches. This CDR3 is 14 amino acids long. The germline V gene encodes CDR1 SEHNR and CDR2 FQNEAQ (reference sequence). CDR3 in amino acids: CASSYRQGPDTQYF. The CDR3 DNA reads as TGTGCCAGCAGCTACCGACAGGGCCCAGATACGCAGTATTTT.

The chain links TRBV4-3 to TRBJ2-7, with D perhaps TRBD2 (6 bases). The V end was cut by 7 bases, the J end by 2 bases, with 12 bases between. The length of the CDR3 is 13 residues. Per the germline V gene, CDR1 is LGHNA and CDR2 is YSLEER. Written as DNA, the CDR3 is TGCGCCAGCAACCCGCGGGGCGCCTACGAGCAGTACTTC. Translated: CASNPRGAYEQYF.

The genes are TRBV15 and TRBJ1-4; TRBD1 agrees at 9 bases. The CDR3 is made up of 15 amino acids. Germline loops: CDR1 LNHNV, CDR2 YYDKDF (reference sequence). V trimming: 5 bases; J trimming: 3 bases; junction bases outside the gene matches: 4. The CDR3 is CATSEGTGPNEKLFF. CDR3 DNA: TGTGCCACCAGCGAAGGGACAGGGCCTAATGAAAAACTGTTTTTT.

The chain couples TRBV2 to TRBJ2-1; 16 bases are a match to TRBD2. The CDR3 consists of 16 residues. V lost 8 bases, J lost 3 bases, and 4 bases stayed unmatched. CDR1 and CDR2 from the germline V gene are SNHLY and FYNNEI. The CDR3 sequence is CASGTSGGEGYNEQFF. The CDR3 DNA reads TGTGCCAGCGGGACTAGCGGGGGGGAAGGCTACAATGAGCAGTTCTTC.

V is TRBV7-3 and J is TRBJ1-1; D ambiguous. The germline V gene has CDR1 SGHTA and CDR2 FQGTGA. Trimming stripped 5 bases from V and 0 bases from J, with 7 bases between. The CDR3 covers 13 residues. The CDR3 DNA sequence: TGTGCCAGCAGCGAGGGCATGAACACTGAAGCTTTCTTT. Its translation is CASSEGMNTEAFF.

For the CDR3, the DNA is TGTGCCAGCAGCTTGGCCGGACAGACTGAAGCTTTCTTT. It encodes CASSLAGQTEAFF. The chain couples TRBV5-6 to TRBJ1-1, with D maybe TRBD1 (6 bases). CDR3 length: 13 amino acids. V was clipped by 0 bases and J by 5 bases, with 8 bases between them. The germline V gene encodes CDR1 SGHDT and CDR2 YYEEEE.

The chain couples TRBV18 to TRBJ2-1, with unresolved D. Germline CDR1 and CDR2: KGHSH and LQKENI. Trimming took off 6 bases at V and 1 base at J, with 7 bases between the two ends. CDR3 length: 13 amino acids. The DNA of the CDR3 is TGTGCCAGCTCCCCTACTTCCTACAATGAGCAGTTCTTC. As protein: CASSPTSYNEQFF.

The chain uses TRBV7-3 and TRBJ1-2; 8 bases are shared with TRBD1. With V trimmed by 6 bases and J by 4 bases, 13 bases remained unmatched. The CDR3 length is 16 residues. Germline V CDR1 and CDR2: SGHTA, FQGTGA. The DNA of the CDR3 is TGTGCCAGCAGTTTTGAGGACAGGGTGGTTTGCTATGGCTACACCTTC. Translated, it gives CASSFEDRVVCYGYTF. Variable domain in full (rest from reference TRBV7-3 and TRBJ1-2): GAGVSQTPSNKVTEKGKYVELRCDPISGHTALYWYRQSLGQGPEFLIYFQGTGAADDSGLPNDRFFAVRPEGSVSTLKIQRTERGDSAVYLCASSFEDRVVCYGYTFGSGTRLTVV.

This clone was seen only once. The chain employs TRBV9 and TRBJ2-1; 9 positions match TRBD2. In germline, CDR1 is SGDLS, CDR2 YYNGEE. V shed 0 bases, J shed 3 bases, and the junction held 7 bases outside the gene matches. This CDR3 has 17 residues. The CDR3 is CASSVEALAGVYNEQFF. The CDR3 nucleotides are TGTGCCAGCAGCGTAGAGGCGTTAGCGGGAGTCTACAATGAGCAGTTCTTC. Drawing the rest from reference TRBV9 and TRBJ2-1, the complete variable domain is DSGVTQTPKHLITATGQRVTLRCSPRSGDLSVYWYQQSLDQGLQFLIQYYNGEERAKGNILERFSAQQFPDLHSELNLSSLELGDSALYFCASSVEALAGVYNEQFFGPGTRLTVL.

The chain carries TRBV6-1 and TRBJ1-1; TRBD1 aligns across 8 bases. Germline-derived CDR1 and CDR2 are MNHNS and SASEGT. The CDR3 loop spans 20 amino acids. Trimming at V came to 0 bases and at J to 0 bases, leaving 15 bases not matched to a gene. CDR3 nucleotide sequence: TGTGCCAGCAGTGAAGCTGGACGCTTGTCTGGGACAGGCATGAACACTGAAGCTTTCTTT. This sequence encodes CASSEAGRLSGTGMNTEAFF.

This clone was observed once. The rearrangement joins TRBV9 to TRBJ1-6; no firm D call. CDR3 length: 16 amino acids. Trimming pared 0 bases from V and 11 bases from J, leaving 18 bases between. Germline V CDR1 and CDR2: SGDLS, YYNGEE. CDR3 nucleotides: TGTGCCAGCAGCGTAGATTCAGGCGGGTCAAATCCACCCCTCCACTTT. This sequence encodes CASSVDSGGSNPPLHF.

The chain has TRBV4-2 and TRBJ1-4, with D possibly TRBD1 on 5 matching bases. Germline values: CDR1 LGHNA, CDR2 YNFKEQ. V was shortened by 1 base and J by 8 bases, with 14 bases between the two germline ends. The CDR3 is 15 amino acids. The CDR3 bases are TGTGCCAGCAGCCAAGTCAGGGAGGAAGAGGAAAAACTGTTTTTT. It is translated as CASSQVREEEEKLFF.

V usage is TRBV19 and J usage is TRBJ1-1; 9 bases line up with TRBD1. The germline gives CDR1 LNHDA, CDR2 SQIVND (reference sequence). CDR3 size: 17 residues. V dropped 6 bases and J dropped 0; count of bases not matched to a gene: 11. The CDR3 is CASRGQGNMVMNTEAFF. CDR3 nucleotides: TGTGCCAGTAGAGGACAGGGGAACATGGTCATGAACACTGAAGCTTTCTTT.

J is TRBJ2-2 and V is TRBV7-2; a weak D match, TRBD2 (5 bases). The CDR3 extends over 14 amino acids. The V and J ends lost 4 bases and 7 bases respectively, with 13 bases between them. CDR1 SGHTA and CDR2 FQGNSA come from the germline V gene. The CDR3 sequence is CASSYLARGGELFF. The CDR3, as DNA: TGTGCCAGCAGCTATCTAGCACGGGGCGGGGAGCTGTTTTTT. Looking up the rest from reference TRBV7-2 and TRBJ2-2 gives the full variable domain: GAGVSQSPSNKVTEKGKDVELRCDPISGHTALYWYRQSLGQGLEFLIYFQGNSAPDKSGLPSDRFSAERTGGSVSTLTIQRTQQEDSAVYLCASSYLARGGELFFGEGSRLTVL.

The J gene is TRBJ1-6, the V gene TRBV28; D possibly corresponds to TRBD1 (5 bases). Germline V lookup: CDR1 MDHEN, CDR2 SYDVKM. The V end lost 8 bases, the J end lost 0 bases, and 11 bases lay between the germline ends. The CDR3 loop spans 15 amino acids. The CDR3 loop is CASGTGSSYNSPLHF. Written as DNA, the CDR3 is TGTGCCAGCGGGACTGGGAGCTCCTATAATTCACCCCTCCACTTT.

The chain uses TRBV27 and TRBJ1-2, with 7 bases identical to TRBD1. CDR1 is MNHEY, CDR2 SMNVEV, per germline (reference sequence). The J segment lost 6 bases and the V segment lost 8 bases, leaving 9 bases of the junction unmatched. The CDR3 length is 13 residues. The CDR3 DNA is TGTGCCAGCTCCCCTTGGGACAGTCATGGCTACACCTTC. Translating gives CASSPWDSHGYTF.

The chain is built from TRBV5-6 and TRBJ2-7, with 8 bases lining up with TRBD1. The CDR3 sequence is 17 residues long. The junction had 11 bases not matched to a gene; V was cut back by 0 bases and J by 3 bases. Germline values: CDR1 SGHDT, CDR2 YYEEEE. CDR3 residues: CASSLVGSRGRNYEQYF. The CDR3, as DNA: TGTGCCAGCAGCTTGGTAGGGTCCAGGGGGCGGAACTACGAGCAGTACTTC.

This chain uses TRBV19 with TRBJ1-1, with 9 positions matching TRBD1. The germline V gene encodes CDR1 LNHDA and CDR2 SQIVND (reference sequence). The CDR3 consists of 15 residues. J gave up 6 bases and V 9 bases, and 14 bases lay outside the gene matches. The DNA for the CDR3 is TGTGCCAGCAGACAGGGGGGTATGAACAGCGCTGAAGCTTTCTTT. Its protein product is CASRQGGMNSAEAFF.